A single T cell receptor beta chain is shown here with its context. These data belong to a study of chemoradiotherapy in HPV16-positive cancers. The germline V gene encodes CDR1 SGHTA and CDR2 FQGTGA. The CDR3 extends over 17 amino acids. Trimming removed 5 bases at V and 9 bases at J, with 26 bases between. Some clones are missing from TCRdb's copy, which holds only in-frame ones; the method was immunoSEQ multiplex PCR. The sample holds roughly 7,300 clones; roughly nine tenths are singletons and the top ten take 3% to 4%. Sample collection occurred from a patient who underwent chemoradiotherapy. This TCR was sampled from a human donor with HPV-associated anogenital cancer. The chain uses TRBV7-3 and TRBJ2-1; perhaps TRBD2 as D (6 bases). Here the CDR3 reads CASSHQIAGSGMGEQFF. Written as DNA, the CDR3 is TGTGCCAGCAGCCACCAGATCGCGGGATCAGGTATGGGTGAGCAGTTCTTC.